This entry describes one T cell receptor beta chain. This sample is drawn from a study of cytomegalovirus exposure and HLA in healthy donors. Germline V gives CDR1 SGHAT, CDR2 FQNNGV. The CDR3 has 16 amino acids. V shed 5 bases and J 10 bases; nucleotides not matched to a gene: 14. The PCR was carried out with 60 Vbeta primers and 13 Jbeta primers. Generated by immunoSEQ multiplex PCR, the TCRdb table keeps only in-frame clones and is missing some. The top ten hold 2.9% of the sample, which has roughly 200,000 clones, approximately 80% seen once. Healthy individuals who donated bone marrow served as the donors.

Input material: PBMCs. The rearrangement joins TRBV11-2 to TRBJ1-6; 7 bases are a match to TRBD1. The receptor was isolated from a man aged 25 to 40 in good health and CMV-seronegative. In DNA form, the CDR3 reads TGTGCCAGCAGCCTTATAAGAGACAGGGTGAAATCACCCCTCCACTTT. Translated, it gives CASSLIRDRVKSPLHF.